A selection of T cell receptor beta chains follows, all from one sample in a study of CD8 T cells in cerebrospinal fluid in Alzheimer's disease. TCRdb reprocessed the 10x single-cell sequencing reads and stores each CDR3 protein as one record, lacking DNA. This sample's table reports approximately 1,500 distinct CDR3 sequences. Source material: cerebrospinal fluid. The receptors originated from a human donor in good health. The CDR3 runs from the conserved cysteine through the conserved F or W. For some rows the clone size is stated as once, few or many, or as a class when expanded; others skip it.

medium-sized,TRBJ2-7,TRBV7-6,CASSFDRNEQYF
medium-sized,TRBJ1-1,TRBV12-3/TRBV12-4,CASSKNTEAFF
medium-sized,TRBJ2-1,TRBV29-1,CSAGTSGRAREQFF
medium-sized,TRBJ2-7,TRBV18,CASSPLHRGSEQYF
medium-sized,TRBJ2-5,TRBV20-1,CSANGGQETQYF
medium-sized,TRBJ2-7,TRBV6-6,CASRGSYEQYF
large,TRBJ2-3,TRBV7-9,CASGTLSGGTDTQYF
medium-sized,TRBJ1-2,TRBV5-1,CASSLIPTGLNYGYTF
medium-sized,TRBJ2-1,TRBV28,CASSAGTYNEQFF
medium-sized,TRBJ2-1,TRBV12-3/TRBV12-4,CASSGSGSTYNEQFF
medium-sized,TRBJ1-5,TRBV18,CASSPLEDQPQHF
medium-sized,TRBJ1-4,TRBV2,CASSGRSNEKLFF
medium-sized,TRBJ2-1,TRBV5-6,CASSLEGYGEQFF
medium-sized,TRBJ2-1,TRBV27,CASSLDEAYNEQFF
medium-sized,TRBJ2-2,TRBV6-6,CASSYSLRTSRFTGELFF
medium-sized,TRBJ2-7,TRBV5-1,CASSLVGGVGYEQYF
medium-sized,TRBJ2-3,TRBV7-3,CASSEGGATTDTQYF
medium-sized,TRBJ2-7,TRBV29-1,CSYRISYEQYF
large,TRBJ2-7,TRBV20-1,CSARQGYEQYF
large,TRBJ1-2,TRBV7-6,CASSLGQLANYGYTF
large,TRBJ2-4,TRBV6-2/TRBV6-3,CASSNTGRLLAKNIQYF
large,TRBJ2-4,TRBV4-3,CASSQDRRDIQYF
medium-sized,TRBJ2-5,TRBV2,CASSAGRSFQETQYF
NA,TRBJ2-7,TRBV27,CASSPSSQIFNSYEQYF
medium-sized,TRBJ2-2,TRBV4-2,CASSQDAGEVDGELFF
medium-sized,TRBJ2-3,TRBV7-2,CASSPGGTTTHF
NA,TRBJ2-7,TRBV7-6,CASSLGSGAYEQYF
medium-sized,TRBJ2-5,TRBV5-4,CASSGGWPSQETQYF
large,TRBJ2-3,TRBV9,CASSVLERSTDTQYF
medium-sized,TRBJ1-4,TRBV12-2,CASREQGELFF
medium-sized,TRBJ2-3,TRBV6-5,CASSLQLAGSDTQYF
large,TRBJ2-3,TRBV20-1,CSASEGALRDTQYF
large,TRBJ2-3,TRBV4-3,CASSQLGLTDTQYF
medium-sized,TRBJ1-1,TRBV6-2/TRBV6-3,CASRAPDRGGTEAFF
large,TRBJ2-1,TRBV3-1,CASSQGHSYNEQFF
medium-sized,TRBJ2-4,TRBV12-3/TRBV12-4,CASRPPRRNLAKNIQYF
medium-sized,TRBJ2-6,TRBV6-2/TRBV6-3,CASSLRDSGANVLTF
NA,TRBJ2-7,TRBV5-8,CASSFGLAGDEQYF
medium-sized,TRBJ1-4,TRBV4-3,CASSQVGSVGNEKLFF
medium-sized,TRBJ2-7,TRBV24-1,CATSDPDRTYEKQYF
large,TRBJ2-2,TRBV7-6,CASSLFFGELFF
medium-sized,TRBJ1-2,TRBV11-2,CASSLDAAGDYGYTF
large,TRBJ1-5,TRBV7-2,CASSFDREQPQHF
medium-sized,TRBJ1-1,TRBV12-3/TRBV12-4,CASSPSRAGIRPNTEAFF
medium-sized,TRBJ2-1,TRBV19,CASKALAGASEQFF
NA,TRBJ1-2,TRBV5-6,CASSLVNYGYTF